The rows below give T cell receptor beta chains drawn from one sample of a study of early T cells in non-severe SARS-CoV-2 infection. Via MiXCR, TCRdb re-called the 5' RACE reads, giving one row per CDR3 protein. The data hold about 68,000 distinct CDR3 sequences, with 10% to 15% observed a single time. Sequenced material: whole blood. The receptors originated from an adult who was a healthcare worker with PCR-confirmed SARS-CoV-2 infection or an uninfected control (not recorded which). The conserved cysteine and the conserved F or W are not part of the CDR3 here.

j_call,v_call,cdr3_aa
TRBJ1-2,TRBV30,AWSVRPAPYGYT
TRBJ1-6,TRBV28,ASSLASKTGQGFNSPLH
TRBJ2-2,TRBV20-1,SVTGDTGELF
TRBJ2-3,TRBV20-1,SASHTPGGGGDTQY
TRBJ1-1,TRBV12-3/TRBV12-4,ASSWGRSTEAF
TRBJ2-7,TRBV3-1,ASSPAGQRAYEQY
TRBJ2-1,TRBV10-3,AISEPTRVPNEQF
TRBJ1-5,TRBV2,ASSDAARVDQPQH
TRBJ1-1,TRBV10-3,ASTRTEDTEAF
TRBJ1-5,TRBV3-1,ASSLRGPNQPQH
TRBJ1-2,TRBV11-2,ASSLVPVLHGYT
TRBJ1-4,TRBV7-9,ASSSPYPTGNEKLF
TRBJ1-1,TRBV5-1,ASSLNTQNTEAF
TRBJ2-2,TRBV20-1,SARKGLNTGELF
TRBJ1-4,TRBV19,ASSRGFGYGVNEKLF
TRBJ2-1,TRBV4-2,ASSQAGGGAHNEQF
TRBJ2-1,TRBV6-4,ASSDGTSGGNEQF
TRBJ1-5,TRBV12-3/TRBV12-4,ASSFRTAALGNQPQH
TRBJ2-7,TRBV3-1,ASSQPSGGREQY
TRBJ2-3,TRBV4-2,ASSQDMTSGGSDTQY
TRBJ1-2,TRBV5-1,ASSFGVNYGYT
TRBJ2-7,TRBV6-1,ASSKFYEQY
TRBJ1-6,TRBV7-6,ASSLDENNSPLH
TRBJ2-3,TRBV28,ASSSPDSASTDTQY
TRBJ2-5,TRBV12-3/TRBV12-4,ASSSFVQETQY
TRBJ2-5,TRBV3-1,ASSRQNGPPQETQY
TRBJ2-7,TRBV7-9,ASSHPLGRLTYEQY
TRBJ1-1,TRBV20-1,SAREWPEVTEAF
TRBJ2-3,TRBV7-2,ASSKRGGGTDTQY
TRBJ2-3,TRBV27,ASSLSDSRKQY
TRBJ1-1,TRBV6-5,ASSQPSLSNTEAF
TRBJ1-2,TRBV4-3,ASSQDSSRENGYT
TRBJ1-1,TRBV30,AWRRGGGTEAF
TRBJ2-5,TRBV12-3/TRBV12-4,ASGGWAGILQETQY
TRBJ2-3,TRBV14,ASSQETDTQY
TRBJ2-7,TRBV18,ASSDGGSDKQY
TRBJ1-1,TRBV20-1,SAPGQPGGATEAF
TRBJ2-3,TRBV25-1,ASSPLGGIGTDTQY
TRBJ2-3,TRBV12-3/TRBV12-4,ASRPNRGTTDTQY
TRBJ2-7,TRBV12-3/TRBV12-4,ASSRVDYEQY